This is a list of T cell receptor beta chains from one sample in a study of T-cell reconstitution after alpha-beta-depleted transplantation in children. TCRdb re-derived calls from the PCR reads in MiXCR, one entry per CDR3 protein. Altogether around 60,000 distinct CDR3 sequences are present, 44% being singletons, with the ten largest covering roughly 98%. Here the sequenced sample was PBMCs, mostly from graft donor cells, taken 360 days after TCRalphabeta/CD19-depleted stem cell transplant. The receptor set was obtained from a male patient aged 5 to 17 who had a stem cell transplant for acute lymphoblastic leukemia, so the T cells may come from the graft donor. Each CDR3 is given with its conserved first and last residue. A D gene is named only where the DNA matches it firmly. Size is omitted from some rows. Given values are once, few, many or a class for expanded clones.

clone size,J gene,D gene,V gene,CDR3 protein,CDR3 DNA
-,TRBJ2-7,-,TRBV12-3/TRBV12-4,CASSFGQGPYEQYF,TGTGCCAGCAGTTTCGGGCAGGGACCCTACGAGCAGTACTTC
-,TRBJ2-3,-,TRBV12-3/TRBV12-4,CASSRGPSTDTQYF,TGTGCCAGCAGCCGGGGGCCGAGCACAGATACGCAGTATTTT
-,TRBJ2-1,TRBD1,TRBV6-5,CASSYGTGVNEQFF,TGTGCCAGCAGTTATGGGACAGGGGTCAATGAGCAGTTCTTC
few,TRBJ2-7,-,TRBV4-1,CASSSPGEPYEQYF,TGCGCCAGCAGCTCGCCAGGGGAACCCTACGAGCAGTACTTC
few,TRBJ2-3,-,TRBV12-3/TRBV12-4,CASPPGLAISTDTQYF,TGTGCCAGCCCCCCGGGGCTAGCTATAAGCACAGATACGCAGTATTTT
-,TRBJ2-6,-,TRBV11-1,CASSLGARVSSGANVLTF,TGTGCCAGCAGCTTAGGCGCCAGGGTGAGCTCTGGGGCCAACGTCCTGACTTTC
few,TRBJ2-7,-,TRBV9,CASSVGGSDYEQYF,TGTGCCAGCAGCGTAGGGGGTAGCGACTACGAGCAGTACTTC
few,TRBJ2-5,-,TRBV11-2,CASSFDWARHETQYF,TGTGCCAGCAGCTTTGATTGGGCTCGGCATGAGACCCAGTACTTC
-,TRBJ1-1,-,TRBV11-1,CASRGMNTEAFF,TGTGCCAGCAGGGGGATGAACACTGAAGCTTTCTTT
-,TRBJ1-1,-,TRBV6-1,CASSVGANTEAFF,TGTGCCAGCAGCGTGGGGGCGAACACTGAAGCTTTCTTT
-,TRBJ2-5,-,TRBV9,CASSGGQETQYF,TGTGCCAGCAGCGGAGGGCAAGAGACCCAGTACTTC
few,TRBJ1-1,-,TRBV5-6,CASYLAASGTEAFF,TGTGCCAGCTACCTCGCGGCAAGTGGTACTGAAGCTTTCTTT
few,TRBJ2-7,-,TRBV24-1,CATSDLRDEQYF,TGTGCCACCAGTGATTTGAGGGACGAGCAGTACTTC
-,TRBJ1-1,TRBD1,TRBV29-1,CSVESASRWRDRGDNTEAFF,TGCAGCGTTGAAAGCGCATCGAGGTGGAGGGACAGGGGGGACAACACTGAAGCTTTCTTT
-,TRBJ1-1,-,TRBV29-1,CSVEEGQTTEAFF,TGCAGCGTTGAAGAGGGTCAGACCACTGAAGCTTTCTTT
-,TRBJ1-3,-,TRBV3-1,CASSHRQSSGNTIYF,TGTGCCAGCAGCCACCGACAGAGCTCTGGAAACACCATATATTTT
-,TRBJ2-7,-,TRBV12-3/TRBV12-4,CASGTVTYEQYF,TGTGCCAGCGGGACGGTTACCTACGAGCAGTACTTC
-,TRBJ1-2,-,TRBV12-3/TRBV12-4,CASSLSGGGRNYGYTF,TGTGCCAGCAGTTTAAGCGGTGGGGGTCGGAACTATGGCTACACCTTC
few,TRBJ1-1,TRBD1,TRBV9,CASSAGTGQAFF,TGTGCCAGCAGCGCTGGGACAGGGCAGGCTTTCTTT
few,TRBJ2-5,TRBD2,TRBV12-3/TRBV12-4,CASSLRGGETQYF,TGTGCCAGCAGTTTACGCGGGGGAGAGACCCAGTACTTC
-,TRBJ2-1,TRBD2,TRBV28,CASQRGVVTGLPKDEQFF,TGTGCCAGCCAACGGGGGGTAGTGACGGGACTCCCGAAGGATGAGCAGTTCTTC
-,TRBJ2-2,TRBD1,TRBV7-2,CASSLGGTGFAGELFF,TGTGCCAGCAGCTTGGGCGGGACAGGCTTTGCCGGGGAGCTGTTTTTT
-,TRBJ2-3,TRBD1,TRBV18,CASSPGQGGDTQYF,TGTGCCAGCTCACCCGGACAGGGAGGAGATACGCAGTATTTT
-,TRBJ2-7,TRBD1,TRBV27,CASSLLPGQGFYEQYF,TGTGCCAGCAGTTTACTACCCGGACAGGGGTTCTACGAGCAGTACTTC
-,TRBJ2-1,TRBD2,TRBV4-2,CASSPSPGGPWQFF,TGTGCCAGCAGCCCCTCTCCGGGGGGGCCATGGCAGTTCTTC
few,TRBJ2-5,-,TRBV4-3,CASSPWGASQETQYF,TGCGCCAGCAGCCCATGGGGGGCCTCCCAAGAGACCCAGTACTTC
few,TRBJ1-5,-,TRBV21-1,CASMTGGSCGNQPQNF,TGTGCCAGCATGACAGGGGGGAGTTGTGGCAATCAGCCCCAGAATTTT
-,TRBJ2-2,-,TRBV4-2,CASSQGFTGELFF,TGTGCCAGCAGCCAAGGGTTCACCGGGGAGCTGTTTTTT
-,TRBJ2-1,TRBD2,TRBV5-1,CASSLGRAGSPTYNEQFF,TGCGCCAGCAGCTTGGGGAGAGCGGGGTCGCCGACTTACAATGAGCAGTTCTTC
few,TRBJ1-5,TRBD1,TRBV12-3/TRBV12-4,CASSFRGGGNQPQHF,TGTGCCAGCAGTTTCAGGGGGGGGGGCAATCAGCCCCAGCATTTT
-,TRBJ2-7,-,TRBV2,CAIGTFQTYEQYF,TGTGCCATAGGGACTTTCCAAACCTACGAGCAGTACTTC
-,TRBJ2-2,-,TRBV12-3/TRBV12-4,CASSLTGPVTGELFF,TGTGCCAGCAGTTTAACGGGGCCCGTGACCGGGGAGCTGTTTTTT
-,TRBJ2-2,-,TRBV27,CASRTTGELFF,TGTGCCAGCAGGACGACCGGGGAGCTGTTTTTT
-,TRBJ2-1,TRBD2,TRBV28,CASSSLAGDNEQFF,TGTGCCAGCAGTTCGCTAGCGGGGGACAATGAGCAGTTCTTC
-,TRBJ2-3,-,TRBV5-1,CASSLGLPVYADTQYF,TGCGCCAGCAGCTTGGGCCTTCCAGTTTATGCAGATACGCAGTATTTT
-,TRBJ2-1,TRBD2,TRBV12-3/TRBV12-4,CASTGGGSEQFF,TGTGCCAGCACCGGCGGGGGGAGTGAGCAGTTCTTC
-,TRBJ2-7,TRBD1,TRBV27,CASSLSDRVYEQYF,TGTGCCAGCAGTTTGTCGGACAGGGTCTACGAGCAGTACTTC
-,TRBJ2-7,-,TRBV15,CATSRDSPGRQEQYF,TGTGCCACCAGCAGAGATTCCCCAGGGCGCCAGGAGCAGTACTTC
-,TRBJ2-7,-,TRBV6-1,CASGVTPHSEQYF,TGTGCCAGCGGGGTAACGCCCCATTCCGAGCAGTACTTC
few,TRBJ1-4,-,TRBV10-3,CAISEVEGKLFF,TGTGCCATCAGTGAGGTCGAGGGGAAACTGTTTTTT
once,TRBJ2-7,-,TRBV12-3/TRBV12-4,CASSSRLAHEQYF,TGTGCCAGCAGTTCCCGACTGGCCCACGAGCAGTACTTC
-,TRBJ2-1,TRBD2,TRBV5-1,CASSLAGGPSEQFF,TGCGCCAGCAGCTTGGCGGGGGGGCCGAGTGAGCAGTTCTTC
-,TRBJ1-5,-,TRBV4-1,CASSPVGRGNQPQHF,TGCGCCAGCAGCCCGGTGGGGCGAGGCAATCAGCCCCAGCATTTT
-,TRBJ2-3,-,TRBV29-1,CSVGGGVTDTQYF,TGCAGCGTTGGAGGGGGGGTCACAGATACGCAGTATTTT
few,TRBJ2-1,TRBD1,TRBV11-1,CASSNIYRGLYLDEQFF,TGTGCCAGCAGTAATATATACAGGGGGCTATATCTAGATGAGCAGTTCTTC
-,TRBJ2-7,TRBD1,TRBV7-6,CASSPTRTGKYEQYF,TGTGCCAGCAGCCCCACCCGGACAGGGAAATACGAGCAGTACTTC
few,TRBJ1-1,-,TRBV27,CASSSLTGDMPLGTEAFF,TGTGCCAGCAGTTCGCTAACCGGGGACATGCCCTTGGGCACTGAAGCTTTCTTT
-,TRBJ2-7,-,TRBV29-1,CSVEDWTPGTDRVSYEQYF,TGCAGCGTTGAAGATTGGACCCCGGGAACAGATAGGGTCTCCTACGAGCAGTACTTC
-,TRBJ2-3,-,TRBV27,CASSESERRGTDTQYF,TGTGCCAGCAGTGAATCCGAGCGGAGGGGCACAGATACGCAGTATTTT
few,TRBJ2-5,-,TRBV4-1,CASSQGLLETQYF,TGCGCCAGCAGCCAAGGGTTGTTGGAGACCCAGTACTTC
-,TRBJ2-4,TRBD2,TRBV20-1,CSAPLRRGGSLAKNIQYF,TGCAGTGCTCCCCTCCGGCGGGGGGGCTCCCTAGCCAAAAACATTCAGTACTTC